The 21 T cell receptor beta chains below all came from one sample that was sequenced in a study of T cell changes during pregnancy in multiple sclerosis. Clones were read by immunoSEQ multiplex PCR, and TCRdb kept only the in-frame ones, dropping some. The sample gives tens of thousands of clones, roughly nine tenths of which show up once; under 2.5% is in the top ten. The sample here was peripheral blood, taken in the third trimester of pregnancy. The receptor source for this set is a female donor in good health, enrolled as a control in a pregnancy study.

The gene calls are TRBV10-3 and TRBJ1-2, with a possible D match to TRBD1 (5 bases). The CDR3 is 12 residues long. The V end lost 6 bases, the J end lost 8 bases, and 13 bases lay between the germline ends. Germline V gene data show CDR1 as ENHRY and CDR2 as SYGVKD. Here the CDR3 DNA reads TGTGCCATCAGGGACATATCCCTGGGCTACACCTTC. This translates into CAIRDISLGYTF.

V usage is TRBV5-6 and J usage is TRBJ2-7; 7 nucleotides align to TRBD2. With 2 bases clipped from V and 3 bases from J, the junction kept 2 bases outside the gene matches. The CDR3 runs 13 residues. CDR1 and CDR2 (germline): SGHDT, YYEEEE. The DNA of the CDR3 is TGTGCCAGCAGCTTACCTAGCGGCTACGAGCAGTACTTC. Translation gives CASSLPSGYEQYF.

The chain links TRBV30 to TRBJ1-6; 8 bases align to TRBD1. The CDR3 is made up of 13 amino acids. CDR1 GTSNPN and CDR2 SVGIG come from the germline V gene (reference sequence). The V gene end was trimmed by 1 base and the J gene end by 7 bases; junction bases not matched to a gene: 0. Written as DNA, the CDR3 is TGTGCCTGGAGTGGGACAGGGAATTCACCCCTCCACTTT. Translation gives CAWSGTGNSPLHF.

The chain joins TRBV4-1 to TRBJ2-5, with 8 bases matching TRBD1. The CDR3 has 16 residues. The germline V gene encodes CDR1 MGHRA and CDR2 YSYEKL. Trimming took 1 base from V and 4 from J; bases not matched to a gene: 8. CDR3: CASSQGFTGGGETQYF. CDR3 DNA: TGCGCCAGCAGCCAAGGGTTCACAGGGGGTGGAGAGACCCAGTACTTC.

V is TRBV7-2 and J is TRBJ2-1; tentatively, D is TRBD2 (6 bases). Trimming shortened V by 5 bases and J by 0 bases, and 8 bases separated the two germline ends. There are 14 residues in the CDR3. Per germline, CDR1 SGHTA and CDR2 FQGNSA. Here the CDR3 DNA reads TGTGCCAGCAGCGGGGACTCCTCCTACAATGAGCAGTTCTTC. Residues: CASSGDSSYNEQFF.

The gene calls are TRBV28 and TRBJ1-4; 12 nucleotides match TRBD1. V lost 8 bases and J lost 7; bases outside the gene matches: 5. Germline V gene sequence: CDR1 MDHEN, CDR2 SYDVKM. The CDR3 consists of 14 residues. The CDR3 coding sequence is TGTGCCAGCGGGGGGACAGGGGGCCCTGAAAAACTGTTTTTT. Translation gives CASGGTGGPEKLFF.

V usage is TRBV11-2 and J usage is TRBJ1-6; D is unresolved. Germline assignment: CDR1 SGHAT and CDR2 FQNNGV. V shed 0 bases and J shed 9 bases, with 9 bases lying between them. The CDR3 spans 14 residues. The CDR3 here is CASSLESSRSPLHF. For the CDR3, the DNA is TGTGCCAGCAGCTTAGAGAGTAGTCGTTCACCCCTCCACTTT. Full variable domain (missing parts from reference TRBV11-2 and TRBJ1-6): EAGVAQSPRYKIIEKRQSVAFWCNPISGHATLYWYQQILGQGPKLLIQFQNNGVVDDSQLPKDRFSAERLKGVDSTLKIQPAKLEDSAVYLCASSLESSRSPLHFGNGTRLTVT.

This clone appeared once. V is TRBV5-5 and J is TRBJ2-1; TRBD1 matches 9 bases. This CDR3 contains 15 residues. Trimming at V came to 4 bases and at J to 7 bases, leaving 9 bases not matched to a gene. CDR1 and CDR2 (germline): SGHKS, YYEKEE (reference sequence). The CDR3 DNA sequence: TGTGCCAGCAGCACCGGACAGGGGTCTGGAAATGAGCAGTTCTTC. Protein sequence: CASSTGQGSGNEQFF.

This sequence joins TRBV6-1 and TRBJ2-5; tentatively, D is TRBD2 (7 bases). The germline gives CDR1 MNHNS, CDR2 SASEGT. Trimming stripped 8 bases from V and 5 bases from J, with 21 bases between. The CDR3 runs to 15 residues. For the CDR3, the DNA is TGTGCCAGCTACATGAGCGGGACACTCCCGGAGACCCAGTACTTC. This sequence encodes CASYMSGTLPETQYF.

The V gene is TRBV10-3, the J gene TRBJ2-1; 9 bases map to TRBD2. V shed 0 bases, J shed 3 bases, and the junction held 3 bases outside the gene matches. This CDR3 comprises 16 residues. Germline V gene data show CDR1 as ENHRY and CDR2 as SYGVKD. This CDR3 is CAISESPSGIYNEQFF. The CDR3 DNA is TGTGCCATCAGTGAGTCCCCTAGCGGGATCTACAATGAGCAGTTCTTC.

The chain has TRBV11-1 and TRBJ2-7, with 9 bases identical to TRBD1. With V trimmed by 5 bases and J by 2 bases, 4 bases remained unmatched. CDR3 size: 14 residues. Per germline, CDR1 SGHAT and CDR2 FQDESV (reference sequence). The chain's CDR3 is CASSPRQGAYEQYF. The CDR3 region has the DNA TGTGCCAGCAGCCCCCGACAGGGGGCCTACGAGCAGTACTTC.

The rearrangement links TRBV9 to TRBJ2-3, with 8 bases aligning to TRBD2. From germline, CDR1 is SGDLS and CDR2 YYNGEE. The V and J ends lost 4 bases and 3 bases, in that order; junction bases with no gene match: 10. This CDR3 is 16 amino acids long. This chain's CDR3 is CASSPKAGEATDTQYF. CDR3 coding DNA: TGTGCCAGCAGCCCCAAAGCGGGAGAGGCAACAGATACGCAGTATTTT. Full variable domain (rest looked up from reference TRBV9 and TRBJ2-3): DSGVTQTPKHLITATGQRVTLRCSPRSGDLSVYWYQQSLDQGLQFLIQYYNGEERAKGNILERFSAQQFPDLHSELNLSSLELGDSALYFCASSPKAGEATDTQYFGPGTRLTVL.

The CDR3 coding sequence is TGTGCCAGCAGCGTGGGAGTCTCAGGTGAAGCTTTCTTT. Its protein product is CASSVGVSGEAFF. V gene TRBV9 combines with J gene TRBJ1-1; D is unclear. The length of the CDR3 is 13 residues. V was pared by 2 bases and J by 7 bases, with 12 bases between. From germline, CDR1 is SGDLS and CDR2 YYNGEE.

In its sample, this clone was seen once. V is TRBV7-8 and J is TRBJ2-1; D might be TRBD2 (6 bases). V shed 3 bases and J shed 6 bases, with 12 bases lying between them. CDR1 and CDR2 (germline): SGHVS, FQNEAQ. The CDR3 covers 14 residues. The CDR3 DNA follows: TGTGCCAGCAGCTTGTCGCTAGCGCGCAATGAGCAGTTCTTC. This sequence encodes CASSLSLARNEQFF.

The rearrangement joins TRBV7-2 to TRBJ2-5; TRBD2 matches 13 bases. The germline CDR1 and CDR2 sequences are SGHTA and FQGNSA. V lost 6 bases to trimming and J lost 2 bases; unmatched junction nucleotides: 3. CDR3 length: 15 residues. The CDR3 loop is CASSRTSGSQETQYF. Written as DNA, the CDR3 is TGTGCCAGCAGTCGGACTAGCGGGAGTCAAGAGACCCAGTACTTC.

V is TRBV10-3 and J is TRBJ2-5; unclear D gene. Trimming took 0 bases from V and 1 from J, leaving 6 bases between them. CDR3 length: 14 residues. In germline, CDR1 is ENHRY, CDR2 SYGVKD. The CDR3, as DNA: TGTGCCATCAGTGAGTCGGCATCCCAAGAGACCCAGTACTTC. It encodes CAISESASQETQYF.

The rearrangement links TRBV5-4 to TRBJ2-7; the D gene is possibly TRBD1 (6 bases). Germline V gene data show CDR1 as SGHNT and CDR2 as YYREEE (reference sequence). V lost 0 bases to trimming and J lost 0 bases, with 7 bases between them. This CDR3 has 14 amino acids. CDR3 nucleotide sequence: TGTGCCAGCAGCTTGGAAGGGGGCTCCTACGAGCAGTACTTC. Encoded protein: CASSLEGGSYEQYF.

The chain employs TRBV7-9 and TRBJ2-7, with TRBD2 matching 7 bases. CDR1 SEHNR and CDR2 FQNEAQ come from the germline V gene (reference sequence). V was pared by 0 bases and J by 3 bases, with 5 bases of the junction left unmatched. The CDR3 extends over 15 amino acids. In DNA, the CDR3 is TGTGCCAGCAGCTTAGCGGGGGGGAGTGGCTACGAGCAGTACTTC. Its protein is CASSLAGGSGYEQYF.

This sequence joins TRBV7-9 and TRBJ2-3, with TRBD1 matching 8 bases. Germline lookup yields CDR1 SEHNR and CDR2 FQNEAQ (reference sequence). This CDR3 region has 15 residues. The ends lost 5 bases at V and 3 bases at J; junction bases unmatched: 7. CDR3 nucleotides: TGTGCCAGCAGCCCGCCCGGGACAGGAACAGATACGCAGTATTTT. Translated, it gives CASSPPGTGTDTQYF.

This clone was seen only once. V usage is TRBV7-8 and J usage is TRBJ2-5, with 14 bases lining up with TRBD2. CDR1 and CDR2 (germline): SGHVS, FQNEAQ. The CDR3 has 17 residues. J was trimmed by 2 bases and V by 5 bases; bases with no gene match: 7. The CDR3 reads CASSPRTSGRRQETQYF. CDR3 DNA: TGTGCCAGCAGCCCAAGGACTAGCGGGAGGAGGCAAGAGACCCAGTACTTC.

The genes are TRBV5-1 and TRBJ2-3, with a possible D match to TRBD1 (5 bases). The CDR3 is 15 residues long. V was trimmed by 0 bases and J by 2 bases, leaving 10 bases between them. The V gene's germline CDR1 is SGHRS and CDR2 YFSETQ. CDR3 sequence reads: CASSLEQGITDTQYF. Here the CDR3 DNA reads TGCGCCAGCAGCTTGGAGCAGGGAATCACAGATACGCAGTATTTT.